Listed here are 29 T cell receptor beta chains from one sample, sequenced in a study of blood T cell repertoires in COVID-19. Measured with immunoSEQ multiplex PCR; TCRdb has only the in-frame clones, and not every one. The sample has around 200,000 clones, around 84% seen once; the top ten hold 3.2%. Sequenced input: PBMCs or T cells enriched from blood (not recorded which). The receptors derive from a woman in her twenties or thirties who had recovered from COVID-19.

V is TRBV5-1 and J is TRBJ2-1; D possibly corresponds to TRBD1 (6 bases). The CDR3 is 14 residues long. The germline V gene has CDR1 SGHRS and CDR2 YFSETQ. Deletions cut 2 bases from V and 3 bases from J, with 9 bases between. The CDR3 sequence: CASSFADSYNEQFF. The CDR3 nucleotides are TGCGCCAGCAGCTTCGCGGACAGCTACAATGAGCAGTTCTTC. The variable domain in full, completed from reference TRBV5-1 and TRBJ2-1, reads KAGVTQTPRYLIKTRGQQVTLSCSPISGHRSVSWYQQTPGQGLQFLFEYFSETQRNKGNFPGRFSGRQFSNSRSEMNVSTLELGDSALYLCASSFADSYNEQFFGPGTRLTVL.

CDR3 region: CSVLPPDRGNEQFF. Here the CDR3 DNA reads TGCAGCGTTCTCCCCCCGGACAGGGGCAATGAGCAGTTCTTC. The chain links TRBV29-1 to TRBJ2-1; 9 positions match TRBD1. Per germline, CDR1 SQVTM and CDR2 ANQGSEA. The CDR3 has 14 amino acids. Unmatched junction bases numbered 8, after V lost 5 bases and J lost 6 bases.

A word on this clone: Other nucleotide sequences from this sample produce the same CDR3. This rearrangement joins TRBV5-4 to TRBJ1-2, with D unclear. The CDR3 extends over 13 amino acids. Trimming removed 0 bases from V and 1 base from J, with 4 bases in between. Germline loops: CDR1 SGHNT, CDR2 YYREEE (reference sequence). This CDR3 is CASSLDSNYGYTF. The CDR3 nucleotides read TGTGCCAGCAGCTTGGACAGTAACTATGGCTACACCTTC.

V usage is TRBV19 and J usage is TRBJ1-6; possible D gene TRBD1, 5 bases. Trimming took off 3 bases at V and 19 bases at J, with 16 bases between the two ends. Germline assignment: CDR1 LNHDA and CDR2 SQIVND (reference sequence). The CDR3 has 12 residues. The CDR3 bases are TGTGCCAGTAGTATTATCGGGGGGATCGCGCACTTT. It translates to CASSIIGGIAHF.

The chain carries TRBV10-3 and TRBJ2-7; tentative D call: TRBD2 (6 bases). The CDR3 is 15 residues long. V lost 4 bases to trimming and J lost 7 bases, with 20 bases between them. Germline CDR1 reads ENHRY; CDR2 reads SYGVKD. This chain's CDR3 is CAISVGFGMAGEQYF. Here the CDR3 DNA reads TGTGCCATCAGTGTGGGGTTCGGGATGGCGGGGGAGCAGTACTTC.

The CDR3 region is CASSLAGVGNYEQYF. CDR3 bases: TGTGCCAGCTCCCTAGCGGGAGTGGGGAACTACGAGCAGTACTTC. V and J are TRBV18 and TRBJ2-7; 10 bases fit TRBD2. Germline CDR1 and CDR2: KGHSH and LQKENI. There are 15 residues in the CDR3. The junction had 8 bases not matched to a gene; V was cut back by 6 bases and J by 3 bases.

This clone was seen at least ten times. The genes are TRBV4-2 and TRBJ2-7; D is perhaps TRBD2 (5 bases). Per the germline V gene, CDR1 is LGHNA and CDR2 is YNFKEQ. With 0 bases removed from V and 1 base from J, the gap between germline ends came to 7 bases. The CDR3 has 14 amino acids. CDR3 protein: CASSQDTSSYEQYF. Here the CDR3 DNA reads TGTGCCAGCAGCCAAGACACTAGTTCCTACGAGCAGTACTTC.

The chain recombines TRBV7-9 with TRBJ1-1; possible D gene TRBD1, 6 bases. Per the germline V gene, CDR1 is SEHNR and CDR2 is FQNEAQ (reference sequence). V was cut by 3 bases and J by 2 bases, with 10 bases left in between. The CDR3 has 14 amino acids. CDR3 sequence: CASSFKQGNTEAFF. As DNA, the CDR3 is TGTGCCAGCAGCTTCAAACAGGGAAACACTGAAGCTTTCTTT.

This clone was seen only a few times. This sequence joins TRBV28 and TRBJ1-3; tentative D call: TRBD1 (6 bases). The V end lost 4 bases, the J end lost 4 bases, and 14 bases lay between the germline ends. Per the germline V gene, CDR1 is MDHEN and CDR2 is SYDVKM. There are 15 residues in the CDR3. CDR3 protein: CASSSHGQFGNTIYF. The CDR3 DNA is TGTGCCAGCAGTTCTCATGGACAGTTCGGAAACACCATATATTTT.

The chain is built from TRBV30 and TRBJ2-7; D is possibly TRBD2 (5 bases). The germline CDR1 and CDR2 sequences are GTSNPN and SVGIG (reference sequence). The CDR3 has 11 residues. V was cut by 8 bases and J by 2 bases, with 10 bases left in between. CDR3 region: CARGNTYEQYF. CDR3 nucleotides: TGTGCCCGAGGGAACACCTACGAGCAGTACTTC.

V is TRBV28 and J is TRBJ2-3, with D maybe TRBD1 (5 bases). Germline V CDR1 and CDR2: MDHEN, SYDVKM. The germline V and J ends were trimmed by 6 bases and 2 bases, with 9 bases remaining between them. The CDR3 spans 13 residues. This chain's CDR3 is CASRNRNTDTQYF. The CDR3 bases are TGTGCCAGCAGGAACAGGAACACAGATACGCAGTATTTT. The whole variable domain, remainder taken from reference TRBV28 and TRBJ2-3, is DVKVTQSSRYLVKRTGEKVFLECVQDMDHENMFWYRQDPGLGLRLIYFSYDVKMKEKGDIPEGYSVSREKKERFSLILESASTNQTSMYLCASRNRNTDTQYFGPGTRLTVL.

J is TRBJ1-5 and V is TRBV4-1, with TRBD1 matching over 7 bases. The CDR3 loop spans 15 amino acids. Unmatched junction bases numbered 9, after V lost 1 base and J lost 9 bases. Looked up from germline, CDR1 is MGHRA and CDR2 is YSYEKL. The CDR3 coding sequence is TGCGCCAGCAGCCAAGGGACAGGAACCACCATGCCCCAGCATTTT. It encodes CASSQGTGTTMPQHF.

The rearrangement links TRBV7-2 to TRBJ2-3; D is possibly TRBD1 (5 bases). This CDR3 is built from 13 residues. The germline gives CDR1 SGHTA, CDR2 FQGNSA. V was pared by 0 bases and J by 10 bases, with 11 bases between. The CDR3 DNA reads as TGTGCCAGCAGCTTAGCGCGTCAGGGTCCGCAGTATTTT. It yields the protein CASSLARQGPQYF.

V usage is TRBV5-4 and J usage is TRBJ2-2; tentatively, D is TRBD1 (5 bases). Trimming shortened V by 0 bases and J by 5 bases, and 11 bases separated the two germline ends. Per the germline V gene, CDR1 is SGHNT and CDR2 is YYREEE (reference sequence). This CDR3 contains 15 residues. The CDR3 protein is CASSLVPGWTGELFF. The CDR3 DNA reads TGTGCCAGCAGCTTGGTCCCAGGGTGGACCGGGGAGCTGTTTTTT.

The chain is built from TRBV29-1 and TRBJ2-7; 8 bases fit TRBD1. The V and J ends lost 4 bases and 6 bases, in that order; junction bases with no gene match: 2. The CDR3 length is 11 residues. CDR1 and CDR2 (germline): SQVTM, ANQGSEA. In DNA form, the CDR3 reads TGCAGCGTTGGACAGGGGACCGAGCAGTACTTC. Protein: CSVGQGTEQYF.

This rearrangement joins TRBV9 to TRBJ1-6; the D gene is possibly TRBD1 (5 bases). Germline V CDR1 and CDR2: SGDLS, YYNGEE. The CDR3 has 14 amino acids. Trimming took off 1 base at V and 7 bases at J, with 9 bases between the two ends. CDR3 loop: CASSVFDRNSPLHF. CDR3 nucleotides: TGTGCCAGCAGCGTATTTGACAGAAATTCACCCCTCCACTTT.

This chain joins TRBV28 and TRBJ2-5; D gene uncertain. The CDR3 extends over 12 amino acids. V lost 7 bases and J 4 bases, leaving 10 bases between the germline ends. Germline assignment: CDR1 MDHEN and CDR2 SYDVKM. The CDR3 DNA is TGTGCCAGCAAGGAGCAGCGAGAGACCCAGTACTTC. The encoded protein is CASKEQRETQYF.

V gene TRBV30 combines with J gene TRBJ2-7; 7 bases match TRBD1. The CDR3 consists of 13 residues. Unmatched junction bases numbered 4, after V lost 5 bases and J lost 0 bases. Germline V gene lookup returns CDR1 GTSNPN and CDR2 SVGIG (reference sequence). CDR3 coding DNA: TGTGCCTGGGCCGGGACAGACTCCTACGAGCAGTACTTC. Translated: CAWAGTDSYEQYF. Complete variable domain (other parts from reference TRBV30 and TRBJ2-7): SQTIHQWPATLVQPVGSPLSLECTVEGTSNPNLYWYRQAAGRGLQLLFYSVGIGQISSEVPQNLSASRPQDRQFILSSKKLLLSDSGFYLCAWAGTDSYEQYFGPGTRLTVT.

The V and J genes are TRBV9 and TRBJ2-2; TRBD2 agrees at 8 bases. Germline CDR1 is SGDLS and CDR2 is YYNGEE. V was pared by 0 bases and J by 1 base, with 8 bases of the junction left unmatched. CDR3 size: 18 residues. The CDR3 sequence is CASSVEASGGLNTGELFF. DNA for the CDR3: TGTGCCAGCAGCGTAGAAGCGAGCGGGGGTTTGAACACCGGGGAGCTGTTTTTT. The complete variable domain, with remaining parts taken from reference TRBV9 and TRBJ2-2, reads DSGVTQTPKHLITATGQRVTLRCSPRSGDLSVYWYQQSLDQGLQFLIQYYNGEERAKGNILERFSAQQFPDLHSELNLSSLELGDSALYFCASSVEASGGLNTGELFFGEGSRLTVL.

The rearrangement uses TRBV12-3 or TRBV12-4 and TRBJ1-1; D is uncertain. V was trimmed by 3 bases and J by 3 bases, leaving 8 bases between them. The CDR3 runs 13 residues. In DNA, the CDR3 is TGTGCCAGCAGTTTGTGGCAATACACTGAAGCTTTCTTT. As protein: CASSLWQYTEAFF.

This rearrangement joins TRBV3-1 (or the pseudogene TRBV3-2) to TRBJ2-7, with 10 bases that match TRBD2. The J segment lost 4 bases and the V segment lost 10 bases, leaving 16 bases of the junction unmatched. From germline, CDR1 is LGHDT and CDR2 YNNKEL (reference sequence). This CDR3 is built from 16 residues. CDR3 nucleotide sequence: TGTGCCATCAGTTCCCAGCGGGAGGGCCATATTTACGAGCAGTACTTC. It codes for CAISSQREGHIYEQYF.

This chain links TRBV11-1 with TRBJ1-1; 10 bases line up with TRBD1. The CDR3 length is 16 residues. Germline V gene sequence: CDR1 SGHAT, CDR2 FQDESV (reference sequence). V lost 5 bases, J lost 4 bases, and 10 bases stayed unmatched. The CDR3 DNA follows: TGTGCCAGCAGCCCGGGGACAGGGGTCTTGCGCACTGAAGCTTTCTTT. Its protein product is CASSPGTGVLRTEAFF.

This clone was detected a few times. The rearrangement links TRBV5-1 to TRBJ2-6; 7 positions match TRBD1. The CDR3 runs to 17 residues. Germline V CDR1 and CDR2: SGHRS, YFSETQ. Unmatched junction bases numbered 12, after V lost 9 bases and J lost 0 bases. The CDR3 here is CATRVGQRTSGANVLTF. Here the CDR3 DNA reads TGCGCCACTCGGGTGGGACAGAGAACCTCTGGGGCCAACGTCCTGACTTTC.

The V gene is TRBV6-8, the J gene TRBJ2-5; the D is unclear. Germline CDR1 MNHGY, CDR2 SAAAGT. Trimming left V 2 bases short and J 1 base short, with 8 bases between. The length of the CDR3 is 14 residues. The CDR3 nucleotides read TGTGCCAGCAGTTACCCAGGATTCCAAGAGACCCAGTACTTC. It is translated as CASSYPGFQETQYF.

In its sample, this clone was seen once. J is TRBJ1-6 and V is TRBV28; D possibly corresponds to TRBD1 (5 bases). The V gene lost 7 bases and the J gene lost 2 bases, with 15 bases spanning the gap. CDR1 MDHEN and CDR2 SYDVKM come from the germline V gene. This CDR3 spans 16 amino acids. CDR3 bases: TGTGCCAGCAATGGAGGGCAGGGTGCCTATAATTCACCCCTCCACTTT. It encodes CASNGGQGAYNSPLHF.

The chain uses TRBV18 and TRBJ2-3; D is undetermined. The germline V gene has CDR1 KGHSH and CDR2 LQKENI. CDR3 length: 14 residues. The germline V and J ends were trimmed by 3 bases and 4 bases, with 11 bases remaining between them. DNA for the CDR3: TGTGCCAGCTCACCTTCCTCGCGCTCAGATACGCAGTATTTT. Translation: CASSPSSRSDTQYF. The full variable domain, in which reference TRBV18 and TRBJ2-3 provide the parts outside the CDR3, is NAGVMQNPRHLVRRRGQEARLRCSPMKGHSHVYWYRQLPEEGLKFMVYLQKENIIDESGMPKERFSAEFPKEGPSILRIQQVVRGDSAAYFCASSPSSRSDTQYFGPGTRLTVL.

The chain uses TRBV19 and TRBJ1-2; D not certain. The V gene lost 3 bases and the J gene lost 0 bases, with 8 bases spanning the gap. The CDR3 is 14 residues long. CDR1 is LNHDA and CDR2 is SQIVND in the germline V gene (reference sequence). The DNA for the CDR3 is TGTGCCAGTAGTATCGGGTCAACTAACTATGGCTACACCTTC. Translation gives CASSIGSTNYGYTF.

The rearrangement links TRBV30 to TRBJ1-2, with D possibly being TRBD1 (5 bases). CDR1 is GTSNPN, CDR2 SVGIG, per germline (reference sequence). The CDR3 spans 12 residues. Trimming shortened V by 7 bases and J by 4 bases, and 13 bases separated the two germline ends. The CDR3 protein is CASPMQGYGYTF. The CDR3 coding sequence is TGTGCCTCCCCGATGCAGGGCTATGGCTACACCTTC.

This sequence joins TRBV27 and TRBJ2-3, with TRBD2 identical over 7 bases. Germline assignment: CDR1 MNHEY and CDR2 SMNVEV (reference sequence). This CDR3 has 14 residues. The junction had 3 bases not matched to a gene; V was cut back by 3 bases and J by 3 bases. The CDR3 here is CASSFSGWTDTQYF. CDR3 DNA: TGTGCCAGCAGTTTTAGCGGGTGGACAGATACGCAGTATTTT.